These 16 T cell receptor beta chains were sequenced from one sample in a study of blood T cell repertoires in COVID-19. Profiling relied on immunoSEQ multiplex PCR, and the TCRdb table lists in-frame clones only, not all of them. Of under 70,000 clones in the sample, approximately 88% are singletons; the top ten hold about 6.4%. The sequenced sample consisted of peripheral blood. These receptors all stem from a woman between 65 and 79 years old with acute or convalescent COVID-19.

This rearrangement joins TRBV19 to TRBJ1-1, with TRBD1 as a possible D gene (5 bases). Germline lookup yields CDR1 LNHDA and CDR2 SQIVND (reference sequence). This CDR3 comprises 13 residues. V gave up 7 bases and J gave up 4 bases, with 13 bases separating them. CDR3 amino acids: CASTSGWSTEAFF. CDR3 DNA sequence: TGTGCCAGTACCTCAGGGTGGAGCACTGAAGCTTTCTTT.

V usage is TRBV30 and J usage is TRBJ1-1, with D tentatively TRBD1 (5 bases). The ends were cut back, 2 bases at V and 10 bases at J, with 17 bases in the middle. Germline assignment: CDR1 GTSNPN and CDR2 SVGIG (reference sequence). This CDR3 has 13 amino acids. The DNA for the CDR3 is TGTGCCTGGAGTACTCAGTCGGGGGGGGGAGCTTTCTTT. Translated: CAWSTQSGGGAFF.

The chain carries TRBV9 and TRBJ2-7, with TRBD2 matching 9 bases. Germline CDR1 SGDLS, CDR2 YYNGEE. The CDR3 is 15 amino acids. V lost 4 bases and J lost 5; bases outside the gene matches: 10. CDR3 nucleotides: TGTGCCAGCAGCCCCGCCGGCGGGAGGGTCCACGAGCAGTACTTC. Protein sequence: CASSPAGGRVHEQYF.

The genes are TRBV7-3 and TRBJ1-6, with 7 nucleotides matching TRBD1. The CDR3 extends over 14 amino acids. V trimming: 1 base; J trimming: 8 bases; junction bases outside the gene matches: 2. CDR1 SGHTA and CDR2 FQGTGA come from the germline V gene. The CDR3, as DNA: TGTGCCAGCAGCTTAAGGGACAGAGATTCACCCCTCCACTTT. As protein: CASSLRDRDSPLHF.

This clone was counted a few times. The chain joins TRBV28 to TRBJ1-1; TRBD1 might be the D (5 bases). Germline V gives CDR1 MDHEN, CDR2 SYDVKM. The CDR3 sequence is 14 residues long. V gave up 2 bases and J gave up 3 bases, with 10 bases separating them. Here the CDR3 reads CASSLTGEYTEAFF. CDR3 nucleotide sequence: TGTGCCAGCAGTTTAACGGGGGAGTACACTGAAGCTTTCTTT.

The V and J genes are TRBV4-2 and TRBJ2-5; 10 positions agree with TRBD2. Trimming took 0 bases from V and 4 from J; bases not matched to a gene: 11. Per the germline V gene, CDR1 is LGHNA and CDR2 is YNFKEQ. The CDR3 loop spans 18 amino acids. CDR3 DNA: TGTGCCAGCAGCCAAGATGAGGCAGCGGGAGGGATGGGAGAGACCCAGTACTTC. It is translated as CASSQDEAAGGMGETQYF.

V gene TRBV9 combines with J gene TRBJ2-3, with 8 positions matching TRBD2. The CDR3 extends over 16 amino acids. Trimming at V came to 4 bases and at J to 6 bases, leaving 13 bases not matched to a gene. CDR1 is SGDLS, CDR2 YYNGEE, per germline. Written as DNA, the CDR3 is TGTGCCAGCAGCCCCGGGGGGAGCGGGGGAGAGGATACGCAGTATTTT. Translated, it gives CASSPGGSGGEDTQYF.

This chain uses TRBV11-2 with TRBJ1-6, with D possibly TRBD1 on 6 matching bases. CDR3 length equals 17 residues. V lost 1 base and J lost 7, with 17 bases in between. CDR1 and CDR2 from the germline V gene are SGHAT and FQNNGV. CDR3 coding DNA: TGTGCCAGCAGCTTAGGATTCGCCGGACAGAGGAATTCACCCCTCCACTTT. It translates to CASSLGFAGQRNSPLHF.

The CDR3 loop is CASSEALPGTEAFF. The CDR3 DNA reads TGTGCCAGCAGTGAAGCGCTTCCAGGAACTGAAGCTTTCTTT. This chain links TRBV2 with TRBJ1-1; D is ambiguous. The CDR3 spans 14 residues. Germline CDR1 and CDR2: SNHLY and FYNNEI. V lost 0 bases to trimming and J lost 5 bases, with 10 bases between them. The full variable domain, rest sourced from reference TRBV2 and TRBJ1-1, is EPEVTQTPSHQVTQMGQEVILRCVPISNHLYFYWYRQILGQKVEFLVSFYNNEISEKSEIFDDQFSVERPDGSNFTLKIRSTKLEDSAMYFCASSEALPGTEAFFGQGTRLTVV.

The chain is built from TRBV28 and TRBJ2-3, with a tentative D call TRBD2 (5 bases). Trimming pared 4 bases from V and 10 bases from J, leaving 21 bases between. Germline-derived CDR1 and CDR2 are MDHEN and SYDVKM. The CDR3 length is 15 residues. This CDR3 reads CASSSNFPTSRSQYF. The CDR3, as DNA: TGTGCCAGCAGTTCAAACTTCCCAACTAGTCGGTCGCAGTATTTT.

V usage is TRBV19 and J usage is TRBJ1-3, with 10 bases identical to TRBD1. CDR3 length: 17 amino acids. The germline CDR1 and CDR2 sequences are LNHDA and SQIVND (reference sequence). V shed 5 bases, J shed 2 bases, and the junction held 9 bases outside the gene matches. The DNA of the CDR3 is TGTGCCAGTAGTCCGGGGACAGGGGAAGGAACTGGAAACACCATATATTTT. As protein: CASSPGTGEGTGNTIYF. The whole variable domain, remainder taken from reference TRBV19 and TRBJ1-3, is DGGITQSPKYLFRKEGQNVTLSCEQNLNHDAMYWYRQDPGQGLRLIYYSQIVNDFQKGDIAEGYSVSREKKESFPLTVTSAQKNPTAFYLCASSPGTGEGTGNTIYFGEGSWLTVV.

The chain links TRBV28 to TRBJ1-4; D not certain. From germline, CDR1 is MDHEN and CDR2 SYDVKM. The length of the CDR3 is 14 residues. V shed 10 bases and J shed 0 bases, with 12 bases lying between them. For the CDR3, the DNA is TGTGCCACCGGGTGGGGAGCAACTAATGAAAAACTGTTTTTT. Its protein is CATGWGATNEKLFF.

This clone has only a few counts. This chain uses TRBV5-1 with TRBJ2-7, with TRBD1 matching over 7 bases. Unmatched junction bases numbered 8, after V lost 2 bases and J lost 6 bases. Germline V gene lookup returns CDR1 SGHRS and CDR2 YFSETQ. The CDR3 contains 14 residues. The CDR3 sequence is CASSFSGTVSEQYF. The CDR3 nucleotides read TGCGCCAGCAGCTTCTCCGGGACAGTTTCCGAGCAGTACTTC.

The rearrangement joins TRBV7-2 to TRBJ2-5, with D unresolved. V was pared by 0 bases and J by 4 bases, with 9 bases between. Germline assignment: CDR1 SGHTA and CDR2 FQGNSA. The length of the CDR3 is 14 residues. CDR3 region: CASSLALRLETQYF. The CDR3 nucleotides read TGTGCCAGCAGCTTAGCCCTAAGACTAGAGACCCAGTACTTC.

The chain is built from TRBV11-3 and TRBJ2-2, with 7 bases lining up with TRBD2. With 5 bases clipped from V and 2 bases from J, the junction kept 2 bases outside the gene matches. Germline-derived CDR1 and CDR2 are SGHNT and YENEEA. The CDR3 extends over 14 amino acids. The chain's CDR3 is CASSGRDNTGELFF. CDR3 nucleotide sequence: TGTGCCAGCAGCGGGAGGGATAACACCGGGGAGCTGTTTTTT.

The chain carries TRBV3-1 (or the pseudogene TRBV3-2) and TRBJ1-1; no reliable D call. V was pared by 4 bases and J by 3 bases, with 9 bases between. The CDR3 runs 13 residues. Germline values: CDR1 LGHDT, CDR2 YNNKEL (reference sequence). CDR3 protein: CASSPVRDTEAFF. CDR3 DNA: TGTGCCAGCAGCCCCGTGAGGGACACTGAAGCTTTCTTT.